This T cell receptor beta chain was sequenced in a study of PD-1 blockade in mismatch repair-deficient tumors. Study at large: Patients had approximately 13 mismatch repair-deficient cancer types, all previously treated and progressing.

All patients were mismatch repair deficient, assessed by either PCR or immunohistochemistry. CDR3 size: 16 residues. Looked up from germline, CDR1 is SGHRS and CDR2 is YFSETQ. Trimming cost V 5 bases and J 1 base, with 17 bases left between them. TCRdb's copy holds only in-frame clones and misses some; the assay was immunoSEQ multiplex PCR. Here the sample spans about 120,000 clones, about 88% being singletons. This clone is a singleton in its sample. The V and J genes are TRBV5-1 and TRBJ2-3; weak D call: TRBD2 (7 bases). The material sequenced was peripheral blood, taken just under 74 weeks after starting pembrolizumab. The receptor was derived from an adult with mismatch repair-deficient cancer. CDR3 coding DNA: TGCGCCAGCAGTAGTTACCTCGGGGGGCGCACAGATACGCAGTATTTT. It encodes CASSSYLGGRTDTQYF.